These 27 T cell receptor beta chains were all obtained from the same sample, sequenced in a study of neurological immune-mediated disorders (dated by TCRdb to the late 2010s). The method was 5' RACE. Sequencing was carried out with an Illumina HiSeq 2500. The public reads were quality trimmed at Q25 with fastp and then assembled into clones with MiXCR by TCRdb, keeping productive beta chains. Each CDR3 protein appears once, grouped with its most common genes and DNA. The sample table shows approximately 66,000 distinct CDR3 sequences, and 4.5% are seen once. 6.5% to 7.5% of the sample lies in the top ten. The sequenced sample was PBMCs. The receptors shown here come from a man between 25 and 39 years old with multiple sclerosis.

This chain uses TRBV5-1 with TRBJ2-3; 7 bases fit TRBD1. CDR3 length: 15 amino acids. Losses at the gene ends were 0 bases for V and 1 base for J; bases not matched to a gene: 2. Germline assignment: CDR1 SGHRS and CDR2 YFSETQ. CDR3 region: CASSLATGGTDTQYF. In nucleotides, the CDR3 is TGCGCCAGCAGCTTGGCCACAGGGGGCACAGATACGCAGTATTTT.

This clonotype has a handful of counts. The chain links TRBV9 to TRBJ1-1; the D is unclear. Trimming removed 0 bases from V and 3 bases from J, with 12 bases in between. The CDR3 loop spans 15 amino acids. In germline, CDR1 is SGDLS, CDR2 YYNGEE. The CDR3, as DNA: TGTGCCAGCAGCGTAGATCCGGGGTCGGACACTGAAGCTTTCTTT. Protein product: CASSVDPGSDTEAFF. Full variable domain (missing parts from reference TRBV9 and TRBJ1-1): DSGVTQTPKHLITATGQRVTLRCSPRSGDLSVYWYQQSLDQGLQFLIQYYNGEERAKGNILERFSAQQFPDLHSELNLSSLELGDSALYFCASSVDPGSDTEAFFGQGTRLTVV.

This clonotype was detected many times. This chain uses TRBV6-1 with TRBJ1-5; a weak D match, TRBD1 (6 bases). Looked up from germline, CDR1 is MNHNS and CDR2 is SASEGT. This CDR3 is 14 amino acids long. Trimming cost V 2 bases and J 7 bases, with 12 bases left between them. CDR3 region: CASSETGLRQPQHF. The DNA of the CDR3 is TGTGCCAGCAGTGAAACAGGGTTAAGACAGCCCCAGCATTTT.

This clonotype was counted many times. This sequence joins TRBV7-6 and TRBJ1-4; D unresolved. CDR3 length equals 14 residues. V was cut by 5 bases and J by 7 bases, with 14 bases left in between. Germline V CDR1 and CDR2: SGHVS, FNYEAQ. The CDR3 DNA sequence: TGTGCCAGCAGCCCATCTTGGACGGGTGAAAAACTGTTTTTT. Amino acid sequence: CASSPSWTGEKLFF. The variable domain in full, with the rest retrieved from reference TRBV7-6 and TRBJ1-4, is GAGVSQSPRYKVTKRGQDVALRCDPISGHVSLYWYRQALGQGPEFLTYFNYEAQQDKSGLPNDRFSAERPEGSISTLTIQRTEQRDSAMYRCASSPSWTGEKLFFGSGTQLSVL.

This clonotype was seen at least ten times. The chain recombines TRBV6-2 or TRBV6-3 with TRBJ1-2; D remains unclear. The CDR3 is made up of 16 amino acids. Trimming removed 2 bases at V and 3 bases at J, with 16 bases between. Germline-derived CDR1 and CDR2 are MNHEY and SVGEGT. CDR3 DNA sequence: TGTGCCAGCAGTTACCGGGCCGGCTCCACTGACTATGGCTACACCTTC. This translates into CASSYRAGSTDYGYTF.

This clonotype was detected only a few times. Since a much larger clone is just one base distant, this may be a read error. The chain's CDR3 is CASSQEMGNTEAFF. In nucleotides, the CDR3 is TGCGCCAGCAGCCAAGAGATGGGGAACACTGAAGCTTTCTTT. The chain combines TRBV4-1 with TRBJ1-1, with unresolved D. V shed 0 bases and J shed 1 base, with 6 bases lying between them. Germline V lookup: CDR1 MGHRA, CDR2 YSYEKL. The CDR3 totals 14 residues.

This clonotype was recorded at least ten times. This sequence joins TRBV5-1 and TRBJ2-3; 7 bases agree with TRBD1. Germline V lookup: CDR1 SGHRS, CDR2 YFSETQ. V lost 4 bases to trimming and J lost 5 bases; unmatched junction nucleotides: 7. The CDR3 spans 14 residues. In DNA form, the CDR3 reads TGCGCCAGCAGCGCGACAGGGTTGGTAGATACGCAGTATTTT. It is translated as CASSATGLVDTQYF.

This clonotype came up many times. The V and J genes are TRBV7-9 and TRBJ2-5, with D possibly being TRBD2 (7 bases). Germline assignment: CDR1 SEHNR and CDR2 FQNEAQ (reference sequence). Trimming took 4 bases from V and 5 from J, leaving 23 bases between them. The CDR3 runs 17 residues. The CDR3 nucleotides are TGTGCCAGCAGCTCTGAGTGGGAGAGGGGGGGCAGCGAGACCCAGTACTTC. Its translation is CASSSEWERGGSETQYF.

The genes are TRBV5-1 and TRBJ2-3; D remains ambiguous. CDR1 and CDR2 (germline): SGHRS, YFSETQ. Trimming stripped 4 bases from V and 6 bases from J, with 9 bases between. The CDR3 consists of 12 residues. CDR3 residues: CASSPTRDTQYF. For the CDR3, the DNA is TGCGCCAGCAGCCCAACACGGGATACGCAGTATTTT.

This clonotype has ten or more counts. The rearrangement joins TRBV7-2 to TRBJ1-1; 9 bases agree with TRBD1. The CDR3 is made up of 15 amino acids. Trimming at V came to 0 bases and at J to 4 bases, leaving 3 bases not matched to a gene. Germline CDR1 reads SGHTA; CDR2 reads FQGNSA. The CDR3 DNA is TGTGCCAGCAGCTTAGCGGAGGACAGGGGCACTGAAGCTTTCTTT. Its translation is CASSLAEDRGTEAFF.

The chain couples TRBV6-6 to TRBJ1-2; D gene unclear. V was clipped by 1 base and J by 6 bases, with 18 bases between them. CDR3 length: 16 residues. Germline lookup yields CDR1 MNHNY and CDR2 SVGAGI (reference sequence). The DNA of the CDR3 is TGTGCCAGCAGTTACTATATAAGCATGGAGGCCGATGGCTACACCTTC. It encodes CASSYYISMEADGYTF.

This clonotype came up many times. The chain combines TRBV5-1 with TRBJ1-1; D may be TRBD1 (5 bases). Germline CDR1 and CDR2: SGHRS and YFSETQ. This CDR3 is built from 15 residues. V was cut by 6 bases and J by 1 base, with 16 bases left in between. This CDR3 reads CASNPGGSGNTEAFF. CDR3 DNA sequence: TGCGCCAGCAACCCTGGGGGGTCCGGGAACACTGAAGCTTTCTTT.

This clonotype was seen only a few times. The genes are TRBV24-1 and TRBJ1-4; D call uncertain. The CDR3 runs to 17 residues. Looked up from germline, CDR1 is KGHDR and CDR2 is SFDVKD. The CDR3 DNA is TGTGTCCCTAGTCTGAGGCCTGAAGAAATGTGCGGTGAAAAACTGTTTTTT. It codes for CVPSLRPEEMCGEKLFF.

Ten or more counts support this clonotype. The CDR3 region is CASSRMDRANRKLFF. In nucleotides, the CDR3 is TGTGCCAGCAGCCGTATGGACAGGGCAAACAGAAAACTGTTTTTT. The chain recombines TRBV3-1 with TRBJ1-4; TRBD1 matches at 8 bases. V shed 4 bases, J shed 10 bases, and the junction held 11 bases outside the gene matches. Germline V CDR1 and CDR2: LGHDT, YNNKEL (reference sequence). The CDR3 extends over 15 amino acids.

This clonotype was counted at least ten times. This sequence joins TRBV3-1 and TRBJ2-2; D unresolved. The V gene lost 0 bases and the J gene lost 1 base, with 6 bases spanning the gap. The CDR3 length is 15 residues. Germline loops: CDR1 LGHDT, CDR2 YNNKEL (reference sequence). Here the CDR3 DNA reads TGTGCCAGCAGCCAAGAAAGGTTGAACACCGGGGAGCTGTTTTTT. It translates to CASSQERLNTGELFF.

In its sample, this clonotype was seen many times. The chain has TRBV5-1 and TRBJ2-3; 9 positions match TRBD1. This CDR3 spans 15 amino acids. V dropped 3 bases and J dropped 5; count of bases not matched to a gene: 7. Germline CDR1 is SGHRS and CDR2 is YFSETQ. In nucleotides, the CDR3 is TGCGCCAGCAGCTCGGTGGGACAGGGAATAGATACGCAGTATTTT. This translates into CASSSVGQGIDTQYF.

This clonotype was found many times. This chain uses TRBV10-3 with TRBJ2-6; D gene unclear. CDR3 length: 16 residues. The V gene lost 6 bases and the J gene lost 0 bases, with 12 bases spanning the gap. Looked up from germline, CDR1 is ENHRY and CDR2 is SYGVKD. This CDR3 is CAISPGPFSGANVLTF. CDR3 bases: TGTGCCATCAGCCCCGGACCTTTCTCTGGGGCCAACGTCCTGACTTTC.

This clonotype came up a few times. The V call is TRBV29-1, the J call TRBJ2-3, with D tentatively TRBD1 or TRBD2 (5 bases each). The CDR3 totals 14 residues. The germline V gene has CDR1 SQVTM and CDR2 ANQGSEA. Trimming removed 8 bases from V and 2 bases from J, with 17 bases in between. The CDR3 nucleotides are TGCAGCTCAAGGCGAAAGGGGACCACAGATACGCAGTATTTT. As protein: CSSRRKGTTDTQYF.

This clonotype was seen many times. The chain employs TRBV5-4 and TRBJ1-4; possibly TRBD1 for D (6 bases). Germline V gene sequence: CDR1 SGHNT, CDR2 YYREEE (reference sequence). The CDR3 sequence is 15 residues long. V was shortened by 3 bases and J by 7 bases, with 16 bases between the two germline ends. The CDR3 region has the DNA TGTGCCAGCAGCTCCAAACAGGGCGTTCGTGAAAAACTGTTTTTT. It specifies CASSSKQGVREKLFF.

This clonotype was found many times. The chain links TRBV27 to TRBJ1-2, with 9 nucleotides matching TRBD1. Germline trimming cut 6 bases from V and 6 bases from J; bases unmatched to any gene: 8. This CDR3 spans 14 amino acids. CDR1 and CDR2 from the germline V gene are MNHEY and SMNVEV (reference sequence). The CDR3 loop reads CASSLIQGADGYTF. CDR3 DNA: TGTGCCAGCAGCCTAATACAGGGGGCCGATGGCTACACCTTC.

This clonotype occurred many times. This chain uses TRBV5-6 with TRBJ2-2; maybe TRBD2 (5 bases). Germline values: CDR1 SGHDT, CDR2 YYEEEE. The CDR3 is made up of 16 amino acids. The ends were cut back, 3 bases at V and 1 base at J, with 13 bases in the middle. The CDR3 nucleotides read TGTGCCAGCAGCTCTGGAGGCAGGCTGAACACCGGGGAGCTGTTTTTT. Translation gives CASSSGGRLNTGELFF.

This clonotype has more than one count but fewer than ten. CDR3 sequence reads: CASSLDGGSWSGELFF. In DNA, the CDR3 is TGCGCCAGCAGCTTGGATGGGGGAAGCTGGAGCGGGGAGCTGTTTTTT. J is TRBJ2-2 and V is TRBV5-1; D is tentatively TRBD1 or TRBD2 (5 bases each). V lost 0 bases to trimming and J lost 7 bases, with 16 bases between them. The CDR3 covers 16 residues. Germline V gives CDR1 SGHRS, CDR2 YFSETQ.

This clonotype was detected only a few times. V usage is TRBV20-1 and J usage is TRBJ2-7; D might be TRBD1 or TRBD2, each matching 5 bases. From germline, CDR1 is DFQATT and CDR2 SNEGSKA (reference sequence). Trimming stripped 0 bases from V and 3 bases from J, with 9 bases between. This CDR3 is 13 amino acids long. The CDR3 sequence: CSARDWDDYEQYF. Written as DNA, the CDR3 is TGCAGTGCTAGAGATTGGGACGACTACGAGCAGTACTTC.

This clonotype occurred many times. The genes are TRBV6-5 and TRBJ2-1, with 8 bases lining up with TRBD2. The CDR3 runs 14 residues. Trimming at V came to 10 bases and at J to 15 bases, leaving 20 bases not matched to a gene. From germline, CDR1 is MNHEY and CDR2 SVGAGI. The CDR3 sequence is CATTPLGTSLLLFF. CDR3 nucleotide sequence: TGTGCCACGACCCCCCTCGGGACTAGTCTTCTTCTGTTCTTC.

This clonotype was detected many times. This rearrangement joins TRBV15 to TRBJ1-2; D remains unclear. V was cut by 0 bases and J by 0 bases, with 8 bases left in between. Germline CDR1 LNHNV, CDR2 YYDKDF (reference sequence). The CDR3 runs 15 residues. CDR3 nucleotides: TGTGCCACCAGCAGAGACAGGATTACTAACTATGGCTACACCTTC. It codes for CATSRDRITNYGYTF. The full variable domain, in which reference TRBV15 and TRBJ1-2 provide the parts outside the CDR3, is DAMVIQNPRYQVTQFGKPVTLSCSQTLNHNVMYWYQQKSSQAPKLLFHYYDKDFNNEADTPDNFQSRRPNTSFCFLDIRSPGLGDTAMYLCATSRDRITNYGYTFGSGTRLTVV.

Many counts were recorded for this clonotype. The V call is TRBV12-3 or TRBV12-4, the J call TRBJ2-7; D uncertain. V gave up 5 bases and J gave up 6 bases, with 14 bases separating them. The CDR3 is 13 amino acids. CDR3 sequence reads: CASSTGLSTEQYF. The CDR3 DNA follows: TGTGCCAGCAGTACCGGCCTCTCCACCGAGCAGTACTTC.

This clonotype turned up a few times. CDR3 sequence reads: CASSLVGGQVEQYF. For the CDR3, the DNA is TGTGCCAGCAGCTTAGTCGGGGGGCAGGTTGAGCAGTACTTC. The chain is built from TRBV7-8 and TRBJ2-7; D may be TRBD2 (7 bases). The germline V gene has CDR1 SGHVS and CDR2 FQNEAQ. Trimming cost V 1 base and J 7 bases, with 14 bases left between them. This CDR3 is 14 amino acids long.